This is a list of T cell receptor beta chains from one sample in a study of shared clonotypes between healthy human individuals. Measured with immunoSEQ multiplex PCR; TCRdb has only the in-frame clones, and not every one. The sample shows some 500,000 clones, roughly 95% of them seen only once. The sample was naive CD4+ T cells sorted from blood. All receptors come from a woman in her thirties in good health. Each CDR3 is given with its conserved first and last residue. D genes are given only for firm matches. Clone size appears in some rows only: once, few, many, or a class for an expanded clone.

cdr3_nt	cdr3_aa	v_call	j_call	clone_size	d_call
TGTGCCAGCAGTTCTACGGTCTCTGGAAACACCATATATTTT	CASSSTVSGNTIYF	TRBV6-5	TRBJ1-3	-	-
TGTGCCAGCACCATGGGCGCCGCGGCTTTATCAACTAATGAAAAACTGTTTTTT	CASTMGAAALSTNEKLFF	TRBV7-7	TRBJ1-4	-	-
TGTGCCAGTAGTATGGTAAACAATAATTCACCCCTCCACTTT	CASSMVNNNSPLHF	TRBV19	TRBJ1-6	-	-
TGTGCCAGTAGTAGAGGGACGGCGAACACCGGGGAGCTGTTTTTT	CASSRGTANTGELFF	TRBV19	TRBJ2-2	-	-
TGTGCCAGCAGAACTCGGGGTAGCGGGATAGATACGCAGTATTTT	CASRTRGSGIDTQYF	TRBV6-5	TRBJ2-3	-	TRBD2
TGTGCCAGCAGACAGTTAGGGACAGATACGCAGTATTTT	CASRQLGTDTQYF	TRBV6-5	TRBJ2-3	once	-
TGTGCCACCAGCAGAGTCGGGCTAGTAGCTGACAATGAGCAGTTCTTC	CATSRVGLVADNEQFF	TRBV15	TRBJ2-1	-	-
TGTGCCAGCTCACCGGGGGTGGGAGGGTCTGAAGCTTTCTTT	CASSPGVGGSEAFF	TRBV18	TRBJ1-1	-	-
TGCAGCGTTGTGGCTAGAGGTGAGACCCAGTACTTC	CSVVARGETQYF	TRBV29-1	TRBJ2-5	-	-
TGTGCCACCAGCAGAGATATTCCAGCTTATTCGTCAGATACGCAGTATTTT	CATSRDIPAYSSDTQYF	TRBV15	TRBJ2-3	-	-
TGTGCCAGCAGAAGAATCCGGGGGACCTTCTATGGCTACACCTTC	CASRRIRGTFYGYTF	TRBV28	TRBJ1-2	-	-
TGCAGCGTAGGGGGACAGGTATACTCCTACAATGAGCAGTTCTTC	CSVGGQVYSYNEQFF	TRBV29-1	TRBJ2-1	-	TRBD1
TGTGCCAGCAACAAAGGGGGCGAGCGATCACCCCTCCACTTT	CASNKGGERSPLHF	TRBV6-5	TRBJ1-6	-	TRBD1
TGTGCCAGCAGCCAAGCACCGTGGACAGCTAATGAAAAACTGTTTTTT	CASSQAPWTANEKLFF	TRBV4-2	TRBJ1-4	-	-
TGTGCCAGCAGCCGAGGTAGCGGGAGGGGTAGGGAGACCCAGTACTTC	CASSRGSGRGRETQYF	TRBV7-2	TRBJ2-5	-	TRBD2
TGCGCCAGCAGCCAAGATCTTCTCCCGAACACTGAAGCTTTCTTT	CASSQDLLPNTEAFF	TRBV4-1	TRBJ1-1	-	-
TGTGCCAGGAAACAGGGAAGGAGCAATCAGCCCCAGCATTTT	CARKQGRSNQPQHF	TRBV19	TRBJ1-5	-	-
TGTGCCAGCAGCTTAGGGGGAGCGGGAGGGGCTTACAATGAGCAGTTCTTC	CASSLGGAGGAYNEQFF	TRBV7-9	TRBJ2-1	-	TRBD2
TGTGCCAGCAGTCCCTGGACAGATGGCCCTTGGGAGCAGTACTTC	CASSPWTDGPWEQYF	TRBV27	TRBJ2-7	-	-
TGTGCCAGCTCACCGGGGTTGCCGGCCGACACCGGGGAGCTGTTTTTT	CASSPGLPADTGELFF	TRBV18	TRBJ2-2	-	-
TGTGCCAGCAGTACGGGACAGGGCTGGGAGCAGTACTTC	CASSTGQGWEQYF	TRBV6-1	TRBJ2-7	-	TRBD1
TGTGCCAGCAGCTCCGTGAACGAGCAGTACTTC	CASSSVNEQYF	TRBV7-9	TRBJ2-7	-	-
TGTGCCTGGAGTCAGACTAGCGGGATTACCGAGCAGTACTTC	CAWSQTSGITEQYF	TRBV30	TRBJ2-7	-	TRBD2
TGTGCCAGCAGTTATATACTTCACACTGAAGCTTTCTTT	CASSYILHTEAFF	TRBV6-5	TRBJ1-1	-	-
TGTGCCAGCAGCTTGGATCGACAGCTTCTGAAAGGGAGGTACGAGCAGTACTTC	CASSLDRQLLKGRYEQYF	TRBV5-4	TRBJ2-7	-	-
TGTGCCAGCAGTTCCGATAGGGGACCGAACACTGAAGCTTTCTTT	CASSSDRGPNTEAFF	TRBV6-5	TRBJ1-1	-	-
TGTGCCAGCTCACCATTCCCGGGGACGAACACTGAAGCTTTCTTT	CASSPFPGTNTEAFF	TRBV18	TRBJ1-1	-	-
TGTGCCAGTAGTACTCCGGGAGGGGGGAGGACTGAAGCTTTCTTT	CASSTPGGGRTEAFF	TRBV19	TRBJ1-1	once	-
TGTGCCAGCTCACCTTCGGGAGCGATATCAACCTACGAGCAGTACTTC	CASSPSGAISTYEQYF	TRBV18	TRBJ2-7	-	-
TGCGCCAGCAGTAGACAGGGCTCCTACGAGCAGTACTTC	CASSRQGSYEQYF	TRBV10-1	TRBJ2-7	-	TRBD1
TGCGCCAGCAGCCTGGGACCGGCGCGGAATAACTATGGCTACACCTTC	CASSLGPARNNYGYTF	TRBV5-1	TRBJ1-2	-	-
TGTGCCAGTAGTATCGGACCAGGATTGAACACTGAAGCTTTCTTT	CASSIGPGLNTEAFF	TRBV19	TRBJ1-1	-	-
TGTGCCAGCATCTCGGGACAGACCACCGGGGAGCTGTTTTTT	CASISGQTTGELFF	TRBV28	TRBJ2-2	-	TRBD1
TGTGCCAGCACTAAAAAGCCGCAGGGGACCGGGGAGCTGTTTTTT	CASTKKPQGTGELFF	TRBV6-1	TRBJ2-2	-	-
TGTGCCAGCAGTTACTCGAGGAGTAATCGAGACTACGAGCAGTACTTC	CASSYSRSNRDYEQYF	TRBV6-5	TRBJ2-7	-	-
TGCAGCGTTGTCCCCAGCGGGAGGGGATCCTACAATGAGCAGTTCTTC	CSVVPSGRGSYNEQFF	TRBV29-1	TRBJ2-1	-	TRBD2
TGTGCCAGTAGTCCTCAGGGGGCGAAGACCCAGTACTTC	CASSPQGAKTQYF	TRBV19	TRBJ2-5	-	TRBD1
TGTGCCAGCAGCTTGGCAGCCCAGTTCCTCACCTTC	CASSLAAQFLTF	TRBV11-2	TRBJ1-2	-	-
TGCGCCAGCAGTCCGTATGACGGACACCCATATAGCAATCAGCCCCAGCATTTT	CASSPYDGHPYSNQPQHF	TRBV23-1	TRBJ1-5	-	-
TGTGCCAGCAGAAATCAAGACAATGAGCAGTTCTTC	CASRNQDNEQFF	TRBV6-5	TRBJ2-1	-	-
TGCGCCAGCAGCCAACAAACGGGTGGCCTAACAACTAATGAAAAACTGTTTTTT	CASSQQTGGLTTNEKLFF	TRBV4-1	TRBJ1-4	-	-
TGTGCCAGCAGCCCCGGACTAAGCAATGAGCAGTTCTTC	CASSPGLSNEQFF	TRBV7-8	TRBJ2-1	-	-
TGTGCCAGCAGCTTGTTAGGGGAGATGAACACTGAAGCTTTCTTT	CASSLLGEMNTEAFF	TRBV5-4	TRBJ1-1	-	-
TGTGCCAGCAGTTTCTCGGGACTAGCGGGAGTAGAGACCCAGTACTTC	CASSFSGLAGVETQYF	TRBV6-5	TRBJ2-5	-	TRBD2
TGCGCCAGCAGCCGGACTGATGGGCCCTACGAGCAGTACTTC	CASSRTDGPYEQYF	TRBV5-1	TRBJ2-7	-	-
TGTGCCAGCAGCGTAGACGGAAATCAGCCCCAGCATTTT	CASSVDGNQPQHF	TRBV9	TRBJ1-5	-	-
TGCGCCAGCAGCCCACGCACAGATACGCAGTATTTT	CASSPRTDTQYF	TRBV5-1	TRBJ2-3	-	-
TGTGCCAGTAGTATAGTAGCCAGCTATAGCAATCAGCCCCAGCATTTT	CASSIVASYSNQPQHF	TRBV19	TRBJ1-5	once	-
TGTGCCAGCAGTTTCGACAGGAATCAGCCCCAGCATTTT	CASSFDRNQPQHF	TRBV27	TRBJ1-5	-	-
TGCAGCGTTTCGGGACAGGCTCAACAAGAGACCCAGTACTTC	CSVSGQAQQETQYF	TRBV29-1	TRBJ2-5	-	TRBD1
TGCAGCGTTGAAAGGACCACCGGGGAGCTGTTTTTT	CSVERTTGELFF	TRBV29-1	TRBJ2-2	-	-
TGCGCCAGCAGCTTTGGACTAGCTACGGACGAGCAGTACTTC	CASSFGLATDEQYF	TRBV5-1	TRBJ2-7	-	TRBD2
TGTGCCAGCAGTGCCACCGGGACTAGCGGCTACTACGAGCAGTACTTC	CASSATGTSGYYEQYF	TRBV28	TRBJ2-7	-	TRBD2
TGTGCCAGCAGTTTTTATCTCCCGGAGCCTAGCACAGATACGCAGTATTTT	CASSFYLPEPSTDTQYF	TRBV28	TRBJ2-3	once	-
TGTGCCAGCAGACCAGGGGTGCGCTATGGCTACACCTTC	CASRPGVRYGYTF	TRBV28	TRBJ1-2	few	-